One and the same sample provided the 10 T cell receptor beta chains below, sequenced in a study of blood T cell repertoires in COVID-19. Assay used: immunoSEQ multiplex PCR; TCRdb lists only in-frame clones, some missing. Among 150,000 to 250,000 clones listed, roughly 80% were seen once. The specimen sequenced was peripheral blood. The receptors stem from a woman between 35 and 50 years old with COVID-19, enrolled during active disease.

This rearrangement joins TRBV4-2 to TRBJ2-1; TRBD2 is a possible D gene (5 bases). Germline CDR1 LGHNA, CDR2 YNFKEQ. V was cut by 0 bases and J by 0 bases, with 18 bases left in between. The CDR3 spans 19 residues. The CDR3: CASSQEGIGSAGSYNEQFF. The CDR3 coding sequence is TGTGCCAGCAGCCAAGAAGGGATCGGCTCGGCGGGCTCCTACAATGAGCAGTTCTTC.

The V and J genes are TRBV6-2 or TRBV6-3 and TRBJ2-1, with a possible D match to TRBD2 (6 bases). Trimming took off 6 bases at V and 4 bases at J, with 10 bases between the two ends. This CDR3 has 13 residues. Germline lookup yields CDR1 MNHEY and CDR2 SVGEGT. CDR3 bases: TGTGCCAGCAGCCGGGACTCTTACAATGAGCAGTTCTTC. Translating gives CASSRDSYNEQFF.

The chain recombines TRBV19 with TRBJ1-6, with 10 bases identical to TRBD1. Germline V gene lookup returns CDR1 LNHDA and CDR2 SQIVND (reference sequence). The CDR3 runs to 15 residues. The V and J ends lost 6 bases and 10 bases, in that order; junction bases with no gene match: 9. CDR3 sequence: CASSYGTGAMSPLHF. The CDR3 DNA sequence: TGTGCCAGTAGCTACGGGACAGGGGCAATGTCACCCCTCCACTTT.

A note on this clone: Additional DNA sequences in this sample encode the identical CDR3. The chain links TRBV7-3 to TRBJ1-2, with 7 bases aligning to TRBD1. With 3 bases clipped from V and 4 bases from J, the junction kept 2 bases outside the gene matches. Germline V gene data show CDR1 as SGHTA and CDR2 as FQGTGA. The CDR3 loop spans 13 amino acids. In DNA form, the CDR3 reads TGTGCCAGCAGCTTGGGGACAGCCTATGGCTACACCTTC. The encoded protein is CASSLGTAYGYTF.

The rearrangement joins TRBV27 to TRBJ2-7; 7 bases align to TRBD1. The V gene end was trimmed by 11 bases and the J gene end by 2 bases; junction bases not matched to a gene: 9. Germline V CDR1 and CDR2: MNHEY, SMNVEV (reference sequence). This CDR3 region has 13 residues. Written as DNA, the CDR3 is TGTGCCGTCCAGAGAACAGGGGCCTACGAGCAGTACTTC. This codes for CAVQRTGAYEQYF.

The chain uses TRBV7-9 and TRBJ1-1; unclear D gene. The CDR3 runs 13 residues. Trimming left V 5 bases short and J 0 bases short, with 7 bases between. The germline V gene encodes CDR1 SEHNR and CDR2 FQNEAQ (reference sequence). CDR3 in amino acids: CASSEAMNTEAFF. CDR3 sequence (DNA): TGTGCCAGCAGCGAGGCTATGAACACTGAAGCTTTCTTT.

The rearrangement links TRBV5-1 to TRBJ1-4; D unclear. The V gene's germline CDR1 is SGHRS and CDR2 YFSETQ. The V end lost 5 bases, the J end lost 8 bases, and 13 bases lay between the germline ends. The CDR3 has 13 amino acids. The CDR3 region is CASRVTETEKLFF. The CDR3 nucleotides are TGCGCCAGCAGGGTCACAGAGACGGAAAAACTGTTTTTT. Based on the CDR3 plus reference TRBV5-1 and TRBJ1-4, the full variable domain is KAGVTQTPRYLIKTRGQQVTLSCSPISGHRSVSWYQQTPGQGLQFLFEYFSETQRNKGNFPGRFSGRQFSNSRSEMNVSTLELGDSALYLCASRVTETEKLFFGSGTQLSVL.

J is TRBJ2-1 and V is TRBV5-5, with D possibly TRBD2 on 6 matching bases. The CDR3 totals 12 residues. Looked up from germline, CDR1 is SGHKS and CDR2 is YYEKEE (reference sequence). Trimming stripped 1 base from V and 10 bases from J, with 9 bases between. In DNA, the CDR3 is TGTGCCAGCAGCTTGCTCGGGAGCGAGCAGTTCTTC. Protein product: CASSLLGSEQFF.

Only one count was recorded for this clone. The chain has TRBV7-8 and TRBJ2-7, with D possibly matching TRBD2 (6 bases). CDR3 length equals 19 residues. The germline CDR1 and CDR2 sequences are SGHVS and FQNEAQ. The ends were cut back, 2 bases at V and 9 bases at J, with 32 bases in the middle. In DNA form, the CDR3 reads TGTGCCAGCAGCTTATCGTTTCAGAGGGTGGGGGAGGAAGACCTGGGGCAGTACTTC. Translation: CASSLSFQRVGEEDLGQYF.

V is TRBV11-2 and J is TRBJ2-1; D possibly corresponds to TRBD1 (8 bases). This CDR3 spans 15 amino acids. Looked up from germline, CDR1 is SGHAT and CDR2 is FQNNGV. Trimming pared 3 bases from V and 6 bases from J, leaving 15 bases between. CDR3 region: CASSFPGGGGNEQFF. CDR3 bases: TGTGCCAGCAGCTTCCCAGGGGGCGGGGGCAATGAGCAGTTCTTC. The variable domain in full, with the rest retrieved from reference TRBV11-2 and TRBJ2-1, is EAGVAQSPRYKIIEKRQSVAFWCNPISGHATLYWYQQILGQGPKLLIQFQNNGVVDDSQLPKDRFSAERLKGVDSTLKIQPAKLEDSAVYLCASSFPGGGGNEQFFGPGTRLTVL.